Sequencing of this T cell receptor beta chain was carried out in a study of blood T cell repertoires in COVID-19. Across the study: Both acute and convalescent COVID-19 samples were obtained from the United States, Italy and Spain. T cells, B-cell-depleted T cells, or PBMCs provided the cDNA or gDNA that served as material.

Per the authors' pipeline: Amplifying reference gene primers gave estimates of nucleated cell counts. TCRdb's copy holds only in-frame clones and misses some; the assay was immunoSEQ multiplex PCR. V and J calls and clone size are given by that table; D and trimming were obtained from the DNA. The sample consists of hundreds of thousands of clones, 90% to 95% of them appearing once. V gave up 0 bases and J gave up 7 bases, with 18 bases separating them. Germline V gene sequence: CDR1 LGHNA, CDR2 YSLEER. The CDR3 covers 16 residues. The TCR was taken from a woman between 18 and 29 years old who had recovered from COVID-19. This chain connects TRBV4-3 to TRBJ2-5; possible D gene TRBD1, 6 bases. The source material was peripheral blood. CDR3 sequence: CASSQDPGTNWATQYF. The CDR3 nucleotides are TGCGCCAGCAGCCAAGATCCCGGGACAAATTGGGCGACCCAGTACTTC.